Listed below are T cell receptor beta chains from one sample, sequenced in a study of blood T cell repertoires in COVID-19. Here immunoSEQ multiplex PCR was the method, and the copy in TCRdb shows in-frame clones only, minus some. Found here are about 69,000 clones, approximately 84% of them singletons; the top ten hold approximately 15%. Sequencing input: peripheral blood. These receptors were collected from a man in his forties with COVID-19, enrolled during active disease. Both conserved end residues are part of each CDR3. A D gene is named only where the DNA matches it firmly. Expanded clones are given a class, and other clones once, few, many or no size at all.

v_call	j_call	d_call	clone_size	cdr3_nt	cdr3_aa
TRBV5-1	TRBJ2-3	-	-	TGCGCCAGCAGCTCGACAGACTCCACAGATACGCAGTATTTT	CASSSTDSTDTQYF
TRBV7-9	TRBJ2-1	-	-	TGTGCCAGCCAGGAAGGTTCCTACAATGAGCAGTTCTTC	CASQEGSYNEQFF
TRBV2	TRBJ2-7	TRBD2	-	TGTGCCAGCAACCAAGAGCGGGAGGACTACGAGCAGTACTTC	CASNQEREDYEQYF
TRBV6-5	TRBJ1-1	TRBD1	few	TGTGCCAGCGTAGGCCGGGACAGTGTGAACACTGAAGCTTTCTTT	CASVGRDSVNTEAFF
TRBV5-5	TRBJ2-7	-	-	TGTGCCAGCCAACTGAGGGCCAGCTCCTACGAGCAGTACTTC	CASQLRASSYEQYF
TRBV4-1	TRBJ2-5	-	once	TGCGCCAGCAGCCAAGTTGTGTCCAGAAAAGAGACCCAGTACTTC	CASSQVVSRKETQYF
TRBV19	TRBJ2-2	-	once	TGTGCCAGTAGTATAACAGTAAACACCGGGGAGCTGTTTTTT	CASSITVNTGELFF
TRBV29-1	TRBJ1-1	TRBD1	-	TGCAGCGGGGGACAGGGGGCTGGCACTGAAGCTTTCTTT	CSGGQGAGTEAFF
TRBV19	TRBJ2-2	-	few	TGTGCCAGTAGTACCCGCGGGGCGAACACCGGGGAGCTGTTTTTT	CASSTRGANTGELFF
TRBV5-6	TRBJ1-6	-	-	TGTGCCAGCAGCGCCGGGGAATCGGGGTCCAATTCACCCCTCCACTTT	CASSAGESGSNSPLHF
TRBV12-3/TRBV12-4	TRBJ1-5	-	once	TGTGCCAGCAGCATAGGGGATCAGCCCCAGCATTTT	CASSIGDQPQHF
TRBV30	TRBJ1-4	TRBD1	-	TGTGCCTGGAGGGACAGGGGGCTTGAAAAACTGTTTTTT	CAWRDRGLEKLFF
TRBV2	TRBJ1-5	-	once	TGTGCCAGCAGTGAAACAGATTATAGCAATCAGCCCCAGCATTTT	CASSETDYSNQPQHF
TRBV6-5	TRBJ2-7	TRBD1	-	TGTGCCAGCAGCCCAAGGACAGGCTCCTACGAGCAGTACTTC	CASSPRTGSYEQYF
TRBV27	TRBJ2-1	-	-	TGTGCCAGCAGTTTCTCAGACTCCCCCGGGAATGAGCAGTTCTTC	CASSFSDSPGNEQFF
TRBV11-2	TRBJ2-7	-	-	TGTGCCAGCAGCAAGGACACCCTCTACGAGCAGTACTTC	CASSKDTLYEQYF
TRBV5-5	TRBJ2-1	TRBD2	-	TGTGCCAGCAGCCGGAGTCTAATCCCGTGGGGGAGGGCGAATGAGCAGTTCTTC	CASSRSLIPWGRANEQFF
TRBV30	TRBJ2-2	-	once	TGTGCCTGGAGTGTTCTGAGCACCGGGGAGCTGTTTTTT	CAWSVLSTGELFF
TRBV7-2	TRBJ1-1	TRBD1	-	TGTGCCAGCAGCCTAGAGTCTGGGACAGGCGCTGAAGCTTTCTTT	CASSLESGTGAEAFF
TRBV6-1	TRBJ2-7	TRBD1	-	TGTGCCAGCAGTGAATTAGGGACAGGGCCCCTGGAGCAGTACTTC	CASSELGTGPLEQYF
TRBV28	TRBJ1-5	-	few	TGTGCCAGCAATGGATGGGGGGATCAGCCCCAGCATTTT	CASNGWGDQPQHF
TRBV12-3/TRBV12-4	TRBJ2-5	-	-	TGTGCCAGCAGTTTTGAGCAAGAGACCCAGTACTTC	CASSFEQETQYF
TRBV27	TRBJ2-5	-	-	TGTGCCAGCAGCAGGGGCTACGTTTGGGAGACCCAGTACTTC	CASSRGYVWETQYF
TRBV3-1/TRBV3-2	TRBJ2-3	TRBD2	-	TGTGCCAGCAGCCCTAGCGGGGGGGCCTCAGATACGCAGTATTTT	CASSPSGGASDTQYF
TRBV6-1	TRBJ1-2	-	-	TGTGCCAGCAGTGAAGCGCGCGGGTCTAACTATGGCTACACCTTC	CASSEARGSNYGYTF
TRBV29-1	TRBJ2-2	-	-	TGCAGCGTTGGACAACAGGGTAACACCGGGGAGCTGTTTTTT	CSVGQQGNTGELFF
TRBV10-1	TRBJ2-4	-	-	TGCGCCAGCAGTGTGGAGGGAAGCAACATTCAGTACTTC	CASSVEGSNIQYF
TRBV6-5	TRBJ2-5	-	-	TGTGCCAGCAGTTACCCAGGACAACCCCCGGAGACCCAGTACTTC	CASSYPGQPPETQYF
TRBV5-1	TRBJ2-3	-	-	TGCGCCAGCAGCTTGAGTAGCGGCACAGATACGCAGTATTTT	CASSLSSGTDTQYF
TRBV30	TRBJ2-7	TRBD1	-	TGTGCCTGGAGTACCCCTCGGACAGGGCGGTACGAGCAGTACTTC	CAWSTPRTGRYEQYF
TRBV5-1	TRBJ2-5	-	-	TGCGCCAGCAGCTTCGAGGAGACCCAGTACTTC	CASSFEETQYF
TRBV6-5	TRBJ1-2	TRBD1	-	TGTGCCACAGCAGGGGGCAGGGAGTCTGGCTACACCTTC	CATAGGRESGYTF
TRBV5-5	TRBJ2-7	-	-	TGTGCCAGCAGCTTGGATCGGGGTTCGGGCTACGAGCAGTACTTC	CASSLDRGSGYEQYF
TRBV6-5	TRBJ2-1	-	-	TGTGCCAGCAGTTACCGGCAGGGCCACAATGAGCAGTTCTTC	CASSYRQGHNEQFF
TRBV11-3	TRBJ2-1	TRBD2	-	TGTGCCAGCAGCTCCCGGACTAGCGGGGGCTTCAGCAATGAGCAGTTCTTC	CASSSRTSGGFSNEQFF
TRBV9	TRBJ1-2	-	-	TGTGCCAGCAGTGCCGGACAGTCCTATGGCTACACCTTC	CASSAGQSYGYTF
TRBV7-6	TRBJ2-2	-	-	TGTGCCAGCAGCTTAGTCGTTCAGGGTTTTTCCACCGGGGAGCTGTTTTTT	CASSLVVQGFSTGELFF